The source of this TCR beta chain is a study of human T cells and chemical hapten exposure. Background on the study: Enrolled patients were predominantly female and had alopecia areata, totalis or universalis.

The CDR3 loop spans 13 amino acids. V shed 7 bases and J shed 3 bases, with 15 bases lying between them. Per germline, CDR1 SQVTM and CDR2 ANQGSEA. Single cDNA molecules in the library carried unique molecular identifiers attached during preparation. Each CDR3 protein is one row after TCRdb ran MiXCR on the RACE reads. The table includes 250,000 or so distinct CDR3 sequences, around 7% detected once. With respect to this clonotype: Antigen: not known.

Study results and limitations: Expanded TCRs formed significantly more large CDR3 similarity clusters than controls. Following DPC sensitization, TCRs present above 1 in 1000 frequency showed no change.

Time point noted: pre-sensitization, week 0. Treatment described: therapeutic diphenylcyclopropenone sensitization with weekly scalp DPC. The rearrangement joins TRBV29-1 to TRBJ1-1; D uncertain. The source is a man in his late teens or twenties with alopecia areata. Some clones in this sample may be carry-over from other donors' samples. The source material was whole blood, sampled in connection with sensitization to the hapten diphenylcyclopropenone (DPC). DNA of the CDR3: TGCAGCGCCCTTCGGGGATTTGACACTGAAGCTTTCTTT. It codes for CSALRGFDTEAFF.